A selection of T cell receptor beta chains follows, all from one sample in a study of cytomegalovirus exposure and HLA in healthy donors. TCRdb keeps only in-frame clones here, not all; method: immunoSEQ multiplex PCR. The sample carries 150,000 to 200,000 clones, 70% to 80% recorded once. Sequences were obtained from PBMCs. These receptors were obtained from a woman in her thirties in good health and CMV-seropositive. CDR3s include the opening cysteine and the closing phenylalanine or tryptophan. D genes are given only for firm matches.

j_call: TRBJ2-5
cdr3_length: 13
d_call: TRBD1
v_call: TRBV6-1
cdr3_aa: CASARTGRETQYF

j_call: TRBJ1-6
cdr3_length: 16
d_call: TRBD1
v_call: TRBV6-1
cdr3_aa: CASSESLGQGGSPLHF

j_call: TRBJ2-1
cdr3_length: 16
d_call: TRBD2
v_call: TRBV19
cdr3_aa: CASSIDPLAGGDEQFF

j_call: TRBJ1-2
cdr3_length: 13
d_call: NA
v_call: TRBV5-6
cdr3_aa: CASSRPGFYGYTF

j_call: TRBJ2-5
cdr3_length: 15
d_call: NA
v_call: TRBV6-1
cdr3_aa: CASSVRPGVQETQYF

j_call: TRBJ1-3
cdr3_length: 17
d_call: NA
v_call: TRBV9
cdr3_aa: CASSPSRESASGNTIYF

j_call: TRBJ1-1
cdr3_length: 18
d_call: TRBD1
v_call: TRBV4-1
cdr3_aa: CASSQDRGTGVVSTEAFF

j_call: TRBJ1-1
cdr3_length: 13
d_call: NA
v_call: TRBV6-5
cdr3_aa: CASSYAGHTEAFF

j_call: TRBJ1-1
cdr3_length: 13
d_call: NA
v_call: TRBV6-5
cdr3_aa: CASRRGTNTEAFF

j_call: TRBJ2-3
cdr3_length: 14
d_call: NA
v_call: TRBV15
cdr3_aa: CATSRDGFTDTQYF

j_call: TRBJ2-2
cdr3_length: 16
d_call: NA
v_call: TRBV12-5
cdr3_aa: CASGSPAGIITGELFF